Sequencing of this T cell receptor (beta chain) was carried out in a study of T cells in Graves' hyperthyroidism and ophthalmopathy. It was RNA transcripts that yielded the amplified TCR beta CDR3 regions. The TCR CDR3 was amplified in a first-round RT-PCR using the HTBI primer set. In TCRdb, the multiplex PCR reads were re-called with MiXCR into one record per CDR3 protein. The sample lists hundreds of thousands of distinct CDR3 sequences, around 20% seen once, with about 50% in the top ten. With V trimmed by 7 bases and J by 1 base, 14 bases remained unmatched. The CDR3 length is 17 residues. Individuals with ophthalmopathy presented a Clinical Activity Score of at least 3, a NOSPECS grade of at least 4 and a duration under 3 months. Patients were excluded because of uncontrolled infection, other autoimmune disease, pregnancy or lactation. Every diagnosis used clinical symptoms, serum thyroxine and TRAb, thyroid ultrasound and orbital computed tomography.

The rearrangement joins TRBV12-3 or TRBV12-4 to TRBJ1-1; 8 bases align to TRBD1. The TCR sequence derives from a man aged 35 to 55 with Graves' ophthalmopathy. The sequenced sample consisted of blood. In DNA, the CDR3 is TGTGCCAGCACCCTAGCAGGGGGCTTCGGGGGGAACACTGAAGCTTTCTTT. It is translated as CASTLAGGFGGNTEAFF.